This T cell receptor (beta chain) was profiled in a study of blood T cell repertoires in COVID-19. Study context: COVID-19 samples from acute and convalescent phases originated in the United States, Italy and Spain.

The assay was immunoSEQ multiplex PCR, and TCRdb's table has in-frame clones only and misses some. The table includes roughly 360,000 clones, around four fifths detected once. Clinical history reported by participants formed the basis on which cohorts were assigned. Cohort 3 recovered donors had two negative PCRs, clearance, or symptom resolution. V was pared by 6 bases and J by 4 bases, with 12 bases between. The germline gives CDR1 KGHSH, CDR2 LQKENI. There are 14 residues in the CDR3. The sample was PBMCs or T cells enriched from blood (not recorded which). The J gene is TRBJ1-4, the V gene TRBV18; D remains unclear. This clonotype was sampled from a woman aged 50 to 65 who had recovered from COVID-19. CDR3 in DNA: TGTGCCAGCTCTCGACGGGAGATTAATGAAAAACTGTTTTTT. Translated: CASSRREINEKLFF.